The entry below describes one T cell receptor (beta chain). Its matching antigen is unknown. The data are from a study of cytomegalovirus exposure and HLA in healthy donors. Notes on the study in general: Looking again later, the authors saw that most CMV-associated TCR beta chains seemed HLA-restricted.

J gave up 4 bases and V 5 bases, and 10 bases lay outside the gene matches. CDR1 is MDHEN and CDR2 is SYDVKM in the germline V gene. The CDR3 runs 15 residues. The PCR made use of 60 Vbeta and 13 Jbeta primers. Sequencing was performed with immunoSEQ multiplex PCR; in TCRdb, only in-frame clones are kept and a portion is missing. The sample has hundreds of thousands of clones, 75% to 85% seen once; the top ten hold less than 3%. This sequence was found in a woman aged 55-69 years in good health and CMV-seropositive. The chain combines TRBV28 with TRBJ1-2; TRBD1 agrees at 7 bases. What was sequenced was PBMCs. The CDR3 nucleotides read TGTGCCAGCAGTCTCTCAACGACAGGGTCCTATGGCTACACCTTC. As protein: CASSLSTTGSYGYTF.